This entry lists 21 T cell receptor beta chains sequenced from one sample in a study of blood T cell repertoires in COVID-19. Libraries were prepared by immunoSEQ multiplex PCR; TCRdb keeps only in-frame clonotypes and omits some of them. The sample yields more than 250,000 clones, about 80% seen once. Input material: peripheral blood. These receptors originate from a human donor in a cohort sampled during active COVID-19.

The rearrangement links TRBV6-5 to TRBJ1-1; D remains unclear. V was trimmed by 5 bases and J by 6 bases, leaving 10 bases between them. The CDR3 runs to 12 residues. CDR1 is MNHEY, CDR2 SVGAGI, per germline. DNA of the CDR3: TGTGCCAGCAGTCCCCCGCGGCCTGAAGCTTTCTTT. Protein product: CASSPPRPEAFF.

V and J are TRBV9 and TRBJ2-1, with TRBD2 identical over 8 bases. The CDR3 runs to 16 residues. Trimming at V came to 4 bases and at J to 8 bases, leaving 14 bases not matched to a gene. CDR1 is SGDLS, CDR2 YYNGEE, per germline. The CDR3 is CASSWRGDQVVDEQFF. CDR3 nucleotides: TGTGCCAGCAGCTGGCGGGGGGACCAGGTGGTTGATGAGCAGTTCTTC.

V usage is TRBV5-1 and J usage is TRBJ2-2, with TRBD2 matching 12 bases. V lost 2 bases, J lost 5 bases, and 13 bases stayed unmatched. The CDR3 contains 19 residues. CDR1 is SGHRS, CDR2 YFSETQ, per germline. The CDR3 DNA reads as TGCGCCAGCAGCTTCCGAGTTGGACTAGCGGGGATGGGGACCGGGGAGCTGTTTTTT. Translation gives CASSFRVGLAGMGTGELFF.

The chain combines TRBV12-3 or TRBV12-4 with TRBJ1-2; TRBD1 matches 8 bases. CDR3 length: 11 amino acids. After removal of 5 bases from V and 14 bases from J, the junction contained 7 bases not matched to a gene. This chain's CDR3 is CASSLGQGLTF. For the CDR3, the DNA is TGTGCCAGCAGTCTTGGACAGGGTCTGACCTTC.

As DNA, the CDR3 is TGTGCCAGCAGACGGACAGAGGCCACCGGGGAGCTGTTTTTT. Protein sequence: CASRRTEATGELFF. The genes are TRBV28 and TRBJ2-2; TRBD1 might be the D (6 bases). This CDR3 comprises 14 residues. V lost 6 bases to trimming and J lost 4 bases, with 12 bases between them. Germline V lookup: CDR1 MDHEN, CDR2 SYDVKM.

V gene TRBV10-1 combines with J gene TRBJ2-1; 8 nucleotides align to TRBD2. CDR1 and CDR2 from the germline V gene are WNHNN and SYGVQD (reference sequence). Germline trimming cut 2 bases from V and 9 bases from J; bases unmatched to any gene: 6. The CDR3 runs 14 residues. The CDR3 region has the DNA TGCGCCAGCAGTGAGGGGAGCGGGAGAAGTGAGCAGTTCTTC. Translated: CASSEGSGRSEQFF.

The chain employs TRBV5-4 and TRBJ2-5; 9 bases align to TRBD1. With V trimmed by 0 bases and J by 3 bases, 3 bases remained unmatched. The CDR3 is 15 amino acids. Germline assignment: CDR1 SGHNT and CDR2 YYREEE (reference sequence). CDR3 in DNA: TGTGCCAGCAGCTTGGACGGGACAGGGAAAGAGACCCAGTACTTC. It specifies CASSLDGTGKETQYF. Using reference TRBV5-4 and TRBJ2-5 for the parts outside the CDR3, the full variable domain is ETGVTQSPTHLIKTRGQQVTLRCSSQSGHNTVSWYQQALGQGPQFIFQYYREEENGRGNFPPRFSGLQFPNYSSELNVNALELDDSALYLCASSLDGTGKETQYFGPGTRLLVL.

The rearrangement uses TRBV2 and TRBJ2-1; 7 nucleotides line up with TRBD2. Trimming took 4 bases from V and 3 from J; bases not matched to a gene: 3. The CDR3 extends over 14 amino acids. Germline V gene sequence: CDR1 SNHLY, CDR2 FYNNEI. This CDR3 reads CASSVSSGYNEQFF. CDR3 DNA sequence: TGTGCCAGCAGTGTTTCTAGCGGCTACAATGAGCAGTTCTTC. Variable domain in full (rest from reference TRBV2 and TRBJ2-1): EPEVTQTPSHQVTQMGQEVILRCVPISNHLYFYWYRQILGQKVEFLVSFYNNEISEKSEIFDDQFSVERPDGSNFTLKIRSTKLEDSAMYFCASSVSSGYNEQFFGPGTRLTVL.

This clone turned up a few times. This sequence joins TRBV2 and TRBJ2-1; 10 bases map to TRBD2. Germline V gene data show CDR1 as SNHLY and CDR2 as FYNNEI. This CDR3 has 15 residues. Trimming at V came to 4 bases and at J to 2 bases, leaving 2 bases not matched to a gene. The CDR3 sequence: CASSGAGGPYNEQFF. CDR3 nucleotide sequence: TGTGCCAGCAGTGGAGCGGGAGGGCCCTACAATGAGCAGTTCTTC.

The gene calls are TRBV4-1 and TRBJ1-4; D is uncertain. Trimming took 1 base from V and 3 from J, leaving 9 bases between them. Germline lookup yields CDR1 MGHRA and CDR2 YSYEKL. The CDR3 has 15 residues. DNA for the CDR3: TGCGCCAGCAGCCAAGTAGCTACTTCTAATGAAAAACTGTTTTTT. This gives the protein CASSQVATSNEKLFF.

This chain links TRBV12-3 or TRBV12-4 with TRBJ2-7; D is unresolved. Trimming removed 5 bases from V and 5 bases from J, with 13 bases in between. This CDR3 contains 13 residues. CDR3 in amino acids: CASSQGFADEQYF. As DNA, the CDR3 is TGTGCCAGCAGTCAAGGATTTGCGGACGAGCAGTACTTC.

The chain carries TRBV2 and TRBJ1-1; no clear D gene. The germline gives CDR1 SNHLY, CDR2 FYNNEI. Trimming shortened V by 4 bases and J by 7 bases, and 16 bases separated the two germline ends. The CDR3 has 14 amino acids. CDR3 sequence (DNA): TGTGCCAGCAGTGCGAATGGCCCGACTAATGAAGCTTTCTTT. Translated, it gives CASSANGPTNEAFF. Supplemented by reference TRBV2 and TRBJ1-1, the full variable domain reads EPEVTQTPSHQVTQMGQEVILRCVPISNHLYFYWYRQILGQKVEFLVSFYNNEISEKSEIFDDQFSVERPDGSNFTLKIRSTKLEDSAMYFCASSANGPTNEAFFGQGTRLTVV.

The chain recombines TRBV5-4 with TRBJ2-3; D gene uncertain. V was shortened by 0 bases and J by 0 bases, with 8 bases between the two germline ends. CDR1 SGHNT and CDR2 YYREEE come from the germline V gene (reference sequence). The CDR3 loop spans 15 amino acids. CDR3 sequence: CASSLDQSSTDTQYF. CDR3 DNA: TGTGCCAGCAGCTTGGATCAGTCTAGCACAGATACGCAGTATTTT.

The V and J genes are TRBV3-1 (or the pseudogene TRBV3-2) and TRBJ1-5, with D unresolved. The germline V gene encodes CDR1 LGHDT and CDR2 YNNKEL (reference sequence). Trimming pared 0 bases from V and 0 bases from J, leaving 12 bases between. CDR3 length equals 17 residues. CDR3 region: CASSQEIWSYSNQPQHF. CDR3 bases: TGTGCCAGCAGCCAAGAGATATGGAGTTATAGCAATCAGCCCCAGCATTTT.

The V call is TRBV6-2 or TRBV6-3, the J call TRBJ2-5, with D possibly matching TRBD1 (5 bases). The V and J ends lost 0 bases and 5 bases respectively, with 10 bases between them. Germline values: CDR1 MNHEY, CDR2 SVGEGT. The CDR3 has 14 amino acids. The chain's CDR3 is CASSYSNRQETQYF. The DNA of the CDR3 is TGTGCCAGCAGTTACTCGAACAGACAGGAGACCCAGTACTTC.

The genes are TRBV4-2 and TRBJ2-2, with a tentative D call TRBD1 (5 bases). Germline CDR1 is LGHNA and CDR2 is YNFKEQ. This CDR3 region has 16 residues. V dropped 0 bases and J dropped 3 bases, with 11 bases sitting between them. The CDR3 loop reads CASSQDLGQYTGELFF. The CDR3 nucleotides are TGTGCCAGCAGCCAAGATTTAGGACAATACACCGGGGAGCTGTTTTTT.

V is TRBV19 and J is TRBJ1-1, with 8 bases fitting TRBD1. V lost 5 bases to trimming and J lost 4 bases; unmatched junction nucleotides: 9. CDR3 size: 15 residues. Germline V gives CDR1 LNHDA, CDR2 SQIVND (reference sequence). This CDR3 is CASSLTGVVSTEAFF. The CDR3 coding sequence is TGTGCCAGTAGTTTGACAGGGGTGGTGAGCACTGAAGCTTTCTTT.

The CDR3 is CASSPYHGGTDTQYF. As DNA, the CDR3 is TGTGCCAGCAGCCCTTATCACGGGGGCACAGATACGCAGTATTTT. The chain combines TRBV4-2 with TRBJ2-3; D is possibly TRBD2 (5 bases). The CDR3 covers 15 residues. The V end was cut by 4 bases, the J end by 1 base, with 12 bases between. CDR1 is LGHNA, CDR2 YNFKEQ, per germline.

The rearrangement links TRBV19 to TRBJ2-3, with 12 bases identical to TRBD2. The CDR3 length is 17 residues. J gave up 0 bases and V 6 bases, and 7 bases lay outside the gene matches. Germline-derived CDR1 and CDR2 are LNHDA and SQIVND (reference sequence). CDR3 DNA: TGTGCCAGTAGACTAGCGGGAGGTATTTGGAGCACAGATACGCAGTATTTT. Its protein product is CASRLAGGIWSTDTQYF.

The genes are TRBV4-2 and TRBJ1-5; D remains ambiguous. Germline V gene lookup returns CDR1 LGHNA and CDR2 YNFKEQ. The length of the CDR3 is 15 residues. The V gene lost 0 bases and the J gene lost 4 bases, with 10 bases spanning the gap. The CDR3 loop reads CASSQEGRGNQPQHF. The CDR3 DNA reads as TGTGCCAGCAGCCAAGAAGGGCGGGGAAATCAGCCCCAGCATTTT.

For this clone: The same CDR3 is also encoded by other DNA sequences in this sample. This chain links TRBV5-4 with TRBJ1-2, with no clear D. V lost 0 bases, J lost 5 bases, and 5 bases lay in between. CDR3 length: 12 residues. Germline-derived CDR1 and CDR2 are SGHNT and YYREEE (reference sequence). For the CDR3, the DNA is TGTGCCAGCAGCTTGGACGGGTATGGCTACACCTTC. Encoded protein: CASSLDGYGYTF.